Presented here are 28 T cell receptor beta chains from one specimen sequenced in a study of T cell repertoires in cytomegalovirus infection. TCRdb itself ran the reads through MiXCR, one entry per CDR3 protein. Of some 700,000 distinct CDR3 sequences in the sample, approximately 33% were seen once. No cognate antigen is known for these TCRs. This sample comprised cultured PBMCs, obtained from culture after CMV antigen stimulation. The receptors shown here come from a human donor in good health (CMV status not recorded). Some clones in this sample may be carry-over from other donors' samples.

The chain joins TRBV12-3 or TRBV12-4 to TRBJ2-1, with 7 bases matching TRBD2. There are 18 residues in the CDR3. V lost 3 bases, J lost 4 bases, and 15 bases stayed unmatched. The CDR3 reads CASSFVGGRLADYNEQFF. CDR3 nucleotide sequence: TGTGCCAGCAGTTTTGTCGGAGGTAGGCTAGCGGATTACAATGAGCAGTTCTTC.

A single count supports this clonotype. The chain carries TRBV28 and TRBJ2-1; TRBD1 or TRBD2 may be the D gene (6 bases each). The germline gives CDR1 MDHEN, CDR2 SYDVKM. V was cut by 8 bases and J by 6 bases, with 20 bases left in between. The CDR3 extends over 15 amino acids. CDR3 protein: CASQGLTSMVNEQFF. CDR3 nucleotide sequence: TGTGCCAGCCAGGGGTTGACTAGTATGGTCAATGAGCAGTTCTTC. Full variable domain (remainder filled in from reference TRBV28 and TRBJ2-1): DVKVTQSSRYLVKRTGEKVFLECVQDMDHENMFWYRQDPGLGLRLIYFSYDVKMKEKGDIPEGYSVSREKKERFSLILESASTNQTSMYLCASQGLTSMVNEQFFGPGTRLTVL.

The rearrangement links TRBV7-6 to TRBJ2-7; D unresolved. V lost 0 bases, J lost 2 bases, and 17 bases lay in between. Germline V gene sequence: CDR1 SGHVS, CDR2 FNYEAQ. This CDR3 is built from 17 residues. The CDR3 loop reads CASSLAYRLVPPYEQYF. Here the CDR3 DNA reads TGTGCCAGCAGCTTAGCCTACCGACTCGTTCCCCCCTACGAGCAGTACTTC.

A few counts support this clonotype. The CDR3 nucleotides read TGTGCCAGCAGTCAACCGGCCGCGGGGACAGATACGCAGTATTTT. It codes for CASSQPAAGTDTQYF. The V call is TRBV27, the J call TRBJ2-3, with D perhaps matching TRBD2 (6 bases). Trimming cost V 5 bases and J 3 bases, with 15 bases left between them. CDR1 is MNHEY and CDR2 is SMNVEV in the germline V gene (reference sequence). The CDR3 extends over 15 amino acids.

Comment on this clonotype: This may be a read error: a much more frequent sequence differs by one nucleotide. This chain joins TRBV7-2 and TRBJ1-6; perhaps TRBD1 as D (5 bases). Per the germline V gene, CDR1 is SGHTA and CDR2 is FQGNSA. The CDR3 sequence is 15 residues long. CDR3 bases: TGTGTCAGCAGCCCAAGATCGGGGCCGAATTCACCCCTCCACTTT. Its translation is CVSSPRSGPNSPLHF.

The genes are TRBV20-1 and TRBJ2-6, with TRBD2 identical over 8 bases. Germline-derived CDR1 and CDR2 are DFQATT and SNEGSKA (reference sequence). CDR3 length: 13 residues. CDR3 coding DNA: TGCAGCCCCGGGGGGGCTGGGGCCAACGTCCTGACTTTC. It specifies CSPGGAGANVLTF.

The V gene is TRBV25-1, the J gene TRBJ2-7; D is unresolved. CDR1 and CDR2 from the germline V gene are MGHDK and SYGVNS. This CDR3 comprises 11 residues. Trimming left V 4 bases short and J 6 bases short, with 7 bases between. The CDR3 DNA reads as TGTGCCAGCAGTGGCTATAGCGAGCAGTACTTC. This gives the protein CASSGYSEQYF.

The rearrangement uses TRBV20-1 and TRBJ2-3; D is unresolved. The CDR3 is 13 residues long. CDR1 is DFQATT, CDR2 SNEGSKA, per germline (reference sequence). The CDR3 here is CSTHQVAADTQYF. CDR3 nucleotide sequence: TGCAGCACGCACCAGGTGGCCGCGGATACGCAGTATTTT.

The chain combines TRBV7-8 with TRBJ1-2; 9 nucleotides line up with TRBD1. The CDR3 has 14 residues. CDR1 is SGHVS, CDR2 FQNEAQ, per germline. V was clipped by 5 bases and J by 6 bases; unmatched bases: 7. In DNA, the CDR3 is TGTGCCAGCAGCCAAAATACAGGGGGCGATGGCTACACCTTC. Translation: CASSQNTGGDGYTF.

This clonotype has at least ten counts. This chain links TRBV7-2 with TRBJ2-2; tentatively, D is TRBD1 (5 bases). V was clipped by 4 bases and J by 0 bases, with 6 bases between them. The CDR3 extends over 14 amino acids. Germline CDR1 and CDR2: SGHTA and FQGNSA. The CDR3 DNA follows: TGTGCCAGCAGCTGGGGCCCGAACACCGGGGAGCTGTTTTTT. Its protein product is CASSWGPNTGELFF. The full variable domain, rest sourced from reference TRBV7-2 and TRBJ2-2, is GAGVSQSPSNKVTEKGKDVELRCDPISGHTALYWYRQSLGQGLEFLIYFQGNSAPDKSGLPSDRFSAERTGGSVSTLTIQRTQQEDSAVYLCASSWGPNTGELFFGEGSRLTVL.

This clonotype occurred a few times. The chain uses TRBV6-6 and TRBJ1-1; a weak D match, TRBD1 (6 bases). The V end lost 2 bases, the J end lost 4 bases, and 14 bases lay between the germline ends. Germline lookup yields CDR1 MNHNY and CDR2 SVGAGI (reference sequence). This CDR3 region has 15 residues. The CDR3 protein is CASSYGGQGGTEAFF. CDR3 coding DNA: TGTGCCAGCAGTTACGGGGGGCAAGGGGGCACTGAAGCTTTCTTT.

This chain links TRBV6-1 with TRBJ1-1; D uncertain. This CDR3 spans 18 amino acids. V lost 3 bases, J lost 1 base, and 21 bases lay in between. Germline assignment: CDR1 MNHNS and CDR2 SASEGT. Here the CDR3 reads CASSEPGWRSLGNTEAFF. In DNA form, the CDR3 reads TGTGCCAGCAGTGAGCCCGGGTGGAGGTCCCTTGGGAACACTGAAGCTTTCTTT.

This chain links TRBV7-9 with TRBJ1-1, with D unresolved. This CDR3 contains 13 residues. Trimming took 7 bases from V and 1 from J, leaving 10 bases between them. CDR1 is SEHNR and CDR2 is FQNEAQ in the germline V gene (reference sequence). CDR3 residues: CASNLHENTEAFF. The CDR3 coding sequence is TGTGCCAGCAACTTGCACGAGAACACTGAAGCTTTCTTT.

This clonotype was detected a few times. This sequence joins TRBV7-2 and TRBJ1-1; tentative D call: TRBD1 (6 bases). With 4 bases removed from V and 6 bases from J, the gap between germline ends came to 12 bases. This CDR3 comprises 13 residues. Germline CDR1 and CDR2: SGHTA and FQGNSA. The CDR3 region has the DNA TGTGCCAGCAGCTCTCGAAGGACAGCTGAAGCTTTCTTT. Translating gives CASSSRRTAEAFF.

The chain has TRBV6-6 and TRBJ1-1, with D uncertain. The germline V gene has CDR1 MNHNY and CDR2 SVGAGI (reference sequence). Trimming left V 7 bases short and J 5 bases short, with 14 bases between. CDR3 length equals 13 residues. Here the CDR3 reads CASKAGVWTEAFF. The DNA for the CDR3 is TGTGCCAGCAAGGCCGGGGTTTGGACTGAAGCTTTCTTT.

This clonotype came up once. A read error may be the cause here, since a much bigger clone is one base away. The chain uses TRBV7-2 and TRBJ2-1, with D tentatively TRBD1 (5 bases). The V end lost 8 bases, the J end lost 3 bases, and 17 bases lay between the germline ends. The germline gives CDR1 SGHTA, CDR2 FQGNSA. This CDR3 is 15 amino acids long. The chain's CDR3 is CASCGDSSFYNEQFF. CDR3 DNA: TGTGCCAGCTGCGGAGACAGCTCCTTCTACAATGAGCAGTTCTTC. Together with reference TRBV7-2 and TRBJ2-1, the CDR3 gives the full variable domain: GAGVSQSPSNKVTEKGKDVELRCDPISGHTALYWYRQSLGQGLEFLIYFQGNSAPDKSGLPSDRFSAERTGGSVSTLTIQRTQQEDSAVYLCASCGDSSFYNEQFFGPGTRLTVL.

This clonotype was seen a few times. This chain joins TRBV19 and TRBJ1-4, with D possibly being TRBD1 (6 bases). Germline assignment: CDR1 LNHDA and CDR2 SQIVND (reference sequence). The length of the CDR3 is 14 residues. The germline V and J ends were trimmed by 9 bases and 0 bases, with 11 bases remaining between them. DNA for the CDR3: TGTGCCAGCCGGGGGCAGACAACTAATGAAAAACTGTTTTTT. Protein: CASRGQTTNEKLFF.

This clonotype came up once. V is TRBV6-6 and J is TRBJ1-4; unclear D gene. Germline assignment: CDR1 MNHNY and CDR2 SVGAGI (reference sequence). V shed 7 bases and J shed 2 bases, with 5 bases lying between them. The CDR3 runs 12 residues. CDR3 protein: CASTGTNEKLFF. The CDR3 nucleotides read TGTGCCAGCACGGGGACTAATGAAAAACTGTTTTTT.

This clonotype was seen a handful of times. The chain uses TRBV11-2 and TRBJ2-3; D possibly corresponds to TRBD1 (5 bases). The germline V gene encodes CDR1 SGHAT and CDR2 FQNNGV. The germline V and J ends were trimmed by 0 bases and 2 bases, with 9 bases remaining between them. CDR3 length: 15 residues. The CDR3: CASSLDRGATDTQYF. The CDR3 nucleotides read TGTGCCAGCAGCTTAGATCGTGGGGCCACAGATACGCAGTATTTT.

The gene calls are TRBV20-1 and TRBJ2-5; the D gene is possibly TRBD2 (6 bases). Germline V gene data show CDR1 as DFQATT and CDR2 as SNEGSKA (reference sequence). The CDR3 sequence is 14 residues long. Trimming removed 8 bases from V and 5 bases from J, with 21 bases in between. Written as DNA, the CDR3 is TGCAGTTCTCACACTCCGGGGGTAGCGGAGACCCAGTACTTC. Residues: CSSHTPGVAETQYF.

The chain employs TRBV2 and TRBJ2-4, with D maybe TRBD2 (5 bases). In germline, CDR1 is SNHLY, CDR2 FYNNEI. The CDR3 is 14 amino acids. Trimming stripped 6 bases from V and 4 bases from J, with 13 bases between. As DNA, the CDR3 is TGTGCCAGCAGCCCCTCGAGGGTTAAAAACATTCAGTACTTC. Its translation: CASSPSRVKNIQYF.

V is TRBV15 and J is TRBJ1-5; D unclear. Per the germline V gene, CDR1 is LNHNV and CDR2 is YYDKDF (reference sequence). V was trimmed by 0 bases and J by 3 bases, leaving 12 bases between them. The CDR3 is 16 residues long. The DNA of the CDR3 is TGTGCCACCAGCAGAGATTGGGCCGCCCCCAATCAGCCCCAGCATTTT. Translation: CATSRDWAAPNQPQHF.

This chain connects TRBV11-2 to TRBJ2-3; maybe TRBD2 (6 bases). This CDR3 contains 16 residues. Germline V gene sequence: CDR1 SGHAT, CDR2 FQNNGV. Trimming pared 4 bases from V and 9 bases from J, leaving 23 bases between. CDR3 coding DNA: TGTGCCAGCAGCTCCCGACGGGGGTTGACACAGGAAACGCAGTATTTT. This gives the protein CASSSRRGLTQETQYF.

The chain combines TRBV6-1 with TRBJ1-1, with no clear D. The CDR3 is 13 residues long. The V end lost 5 bases, the J end lost 4 bases, and 11 bases lay between the germline ends. The V gene's germline CDR1 is MNHNS and CDR2 SASEGT. This chain's CDR3 is CASSFRGITEAFF. The CDR3 nucleotides read TGTGCCAGCAGTTTTCGGGGAATCACTGAAGCTTTCTTT.

In its sample, this clonotype was seen a few times. The genes are TRBV9 and TRBJ1-6, with D unresolved. The germline V and J ends were trimmed by 2 bases and 0 bases, with 12 bases remaining between them. CDR1 is SGDLS, CDR2 YYNGEE, per germline. The CDR3 totals 17 residues. The CDR3 spells CASSVGGVVSYNSPLHF. The CDR3 DNA sequence: TGTGCCAGCAGCGTCGGTGGTGTTGTCTCCTATAATTCACCCCTCCACTTT.

This chain connects TRBV5-1 to TRBJ2-7; 7 bases fit TRBD1. Germline CDR1 reads SGHRS; CDR2 reads YFSETQ. This CDR3 has 15 amino acids. V lost 3 bases, J lost 0 bases, and 6 bases stayed unmatched. CDR3 sequence (DNA): TGCGCCAGCAGCTCGGGACAGTGGAGCTCCTACGAGCAGTACTTC. Amino acid sequence: CASSSGQWSSYEQYF.

The V call is TRBV4-1, the J call TRBJ1-1; D gene ambiguous. CDR3 size: 13 residues. V lost 2 bases and J lost 0, with 4 bases in between. Germline V gives CDR1 MGHRA, CDR2 YSYEKL. The DNA for the CDR3 is TGCGCCAGCAGCCAAAGGCTGAACACTGAAGCTTTCTTT. It yields the protein CASSQRLNTEAFF.

This clonotype appeared many times. This chain links TRBV7-2 with TRBJ2-1; possibly TRBD2 for D (5 bases). The CDR3 totals 14 residues. CDR1 is SGHTA, CDR2 FQGNSA, per germline. Trimming removed 3 bases from V and 4 bases from J, with 10 bases in between. The CDR3: CASSFRLAYNEQFF. The CDR3 DNA reads as TGTGCCAGCAGCTTTAGGCTAGCTTACAATGAGCAGTTCTTC.